These T cell receptor beta chains were read from a single sample in a study of neurological immune-mediated disorders. MiXCR, run by TCRdb on the 5' RACE reads, gives a single entry per CDR3 protein. The top ten hold approximately 5% of the sample, which has about 90,000 distinct CDR3 sequences, roughly an eighth seen once. Sequenced: PBMCs. Every receptor here comes from a female donor with HTLV-1-associated myelopathy (HAM/TSP). The CDR3 runs from the conserved cysteine through the conserved F or W. A D gene is named only where the DNA matches it firmly. For some rows the clone size is stated as once, few or many, or as a class when expanded; others skip it.

clone_size j_call v_call d_call cdr3_nt cdr3_aa
NA TRBJ2-1 TRBV5-1 NA TGCGCCAGCAGCACCACAGGGTCGTCGTACAATGAGCAGTTCTTC CASSTTGSSYNEQFF
many TRBJ1-5 TRBV25-1 NA TGTGCCAGCAGCCCCGATCAGCCCCAGCATTTT CASSPDQPQHF
many TRBJ1-5 TRBV6-6 NA TGTGCCAGCATTCGGGACCTGGGCAATCAGCCCCAGCATTTT CASIRDLGNQPQHF
many TRBJ1-6 TRBV25-1 TRBD1 TGTGCCAGCAGTGTCCGGGACAGGGACAATTCACCCCTCCACTTT CASSVRDRDNSPLHF
few TRBJ2-7 TRBV3-1 NA TGTGCCAGCAGCCAAGTTTTGGCCAGAGAAAACGAGCAGTACTTC CASSQVLARENEQYF
many TRBJ2-1 TRBV12-3/TRBV12-4 TRBD2 TGTGCCAGCAGGACATCTAGCGGGGGGGCCGGTGAGCAGTTCTTC CASRTSSGGAGEQFF
many TRBJ2-3 TRBV7-2 NA TGTGCCAGCAGCCCAGGGGGGCCTAGTCGGTCAGATACGCAGTATTTT CASSPGGPSRSDTQYF
many TRBJ1-2 TRBV12-3/TRBV12-4 NA TGTGCCAGCAGTTCCCAACACTCAGGGTATGGCTACACCTTC CASSSQHSGYGYTF
NA TRBJ2-7 TRBV20-1 NA TGCAGTGCTAGGAGGGTGGATGCTGTAGTCTACGAGCAGTACTTC CSARRVDAVVYEQYF
many TRBJ1-2 TRBV7-2 TRBD1 TGTGCCAGCAGCTTAGTTACTGGGACAGGGAGGAACTATGGCTACACCTTC CASSLVTGTGRNYGYTF
many TRBJ2-5 TRBV7-7 TRBD1 TGTGCCAGCAGCAAAAGGACAGGGGACGAAGAGACCCAGTACTTC CASSKRTGDEETQYF
many TRBJ2-3 TRBV2 NA TGTGCCAGCAGTGAACAAGGGACAGATACGCAGTATTTT CASSEQGTDTQYF
many TRBJ2-2 TRBV6-5 NA TGTGCCAGCAGTTACTCGATTACCGGGTTCGACGGGGAGCTGTTTTTT CASSYSITGFDGELFF
few TRBJ2-7 TRBV10-2 NA TGCGCCAGCAGTGGATCCGGGACTGCAAACTACGAGCAGTACTTC CASSGSGTANYEQYF
many TRBJ2-1 TRBV29-1 NA TGCAGCGTTGTAAGTCTTCTGATCTACAATGAGCAGTTCTTC CSVVSLLIYNEQFF
many TRBJ1-6 TRBV27 TRBD1 TGTGCCAGCAGTTCGGGGGACAGAAATAATTCACCCCTCCACTTT CASSSGDRNNSPLHF
many TRBJ2-1 TRBV5-1 NA TGCGCCAGCAGCTTGAACGGTCTGTCCGTTAATGAGCAGTTCTTC CASSLNGLSVNEQFF
many TRBJ1-1 TRBV28 NA TGTGCCAGCCCTACGGGGTTATTAACTGAAGCTTTCTTT CASPTGLLTEAFF
many TRBJ2-2 TRBV7-7 TRBD2 TGTGCCAGCAGCTTTGCGGGGGGCGGCACCGGGGAGCTGTTTTTT CASSFAGGGTGELFF
NA TRBJ2-3 TRBV18 NA TGTGCCAGCTCACCGACAGCGTGGCGCACAGATACGCAGTATTTT CASSPTAWRTDTQYF
many TRBJ2-2 TRBV5-1 TRBD1 TGCGCCAGCATAAAGGAAGGGACAGGGAGCACCGGGGAGCTGTTTTTT CASIKEGTGSTGELFF
NA TRBJ2-5 TRBV20-1 NA TGCAGTGCTAGCTCCCGAGAGACCCAGTACTTC CSASSRETQYF
NA TRBJ1-2 TRBV10-2 TRBD1 TGCGCCAACAGTGCCGACAGGGGGCATGGATACACCTTC CANSADRGHGYTF
many TRBJ1-5 TRBV7-2 NA TGTGCCAGCAGCTTAGATGTCCGGGGCAATCAGCCCCAGCATTTT CASSLDVRGNQPQHF
many TRBJ2-3 TRBV12-3/TRBV12-4 NA TGTGCCAGCAGTTCGGTGGGGGGGCCAAGGGATACGCAGTATTTT CASSSVGGPRDTQYF
many TRBJ1-5 TRBV2 NA TGTGCCAGCGCAGCAGGGGCCCAGCCCCAGCATTTT CASAAGAQPQHF
many TRBJ2-1 TRBV7-2 TRBD2 TGTGCCAGCCGCCTCCTAGCGGGGGGGCCTGGTGAGCAGTTCTTC CASRLLAGGPGEQFF
many TRBJ2-7 TRBV7-8 TRBD2 TGTGCCAGCAGCTTATGGACTAGCTCCTACGAGCAGTACTTC CASSLWTSSYEQYF
many TRBJ2-3 TRBV7-9 NA TGTGCCAGCAGCTTAGATGCCAGGGGAACAGATACGCAGTATTTT CASSLDARGTDTQYF
many TRBJ2-1 TRBV28 NA TGTGCCAGCACCCCCTGGGGGAGCTCCTACAATGAGCAGTTCTTC CASTPWGSSYNEQFF
many TRBJ2-1 TRBV5-1 TRBD1 TGCGCCAGCAGCTTATCCGGGACAGGGGTCTACAATGAGCAGTTCTTC CASSLSGTGVYNEQFF
many TRBJ2-7 TRBV7-8 TRBD1 TGTGCCAGCAGCTTCCGGGACAGGGAAGGTAAAGAGCAGTACTTC CASSFRDREGKEQYF
many TRBJ1-5 TRBV18 NA TGTGCCAGCTCACCAGGGGTTTATAGCAATCAGCCCCAGCATTTT CASSPGVYSNQPQHF
many TRBJ2-7 TRBV15 TRBD1 TGTGCCACCAGCAGAGGAGGGGGCCGAAGCTCCTACGAGCAGTACTTC CATSRGGGRSSYEQYF
NA TRBJ1-1 TRBV6-6 NA TGTGCCAGCAGACTACAGGGCTTGAGCACTGCTGAAGCTTTCTTT CASRLQGLSTAEAFF
many TRBJ2-7 TRBV4-1 NA TGCGCCAGCAGCCAAGATTGGGGTGCGACTCGGGGGGAGCAGTACTTC CASSQDWGATRGEQYF
many TRBJ1-5 TRBV7-9 NA TGTGCCAGCAGCTTAGCGGTGGGGGAATGCTGGGTCAATCAGCCCCAGCATTTT CASSLAVGECWVNQPQHF
many TRBJ1-5 TRBV7-9 TRBD1 TGTGCCAGCAGCTTGGACAGGTTGGTCCCAGGGGATCAGCCCCAGCATTTT CASSLDRLVPGDQPQHF
many TRBJ2-5 TRBV5-1 TRBD1 TGCGCCAGCAGGCGGGACAGGGGCTACGGAATCCAAGAGACCCAGTACTTC CASRRDRGYGIQETQYF
many TRBJ2-7 TRBV5-1 NA TGCGCCAGCAGCTTCCTTTCGGGGGCCGGGATGTACGAGCAGTACTTC CASSFLSGAGMYEQYF
few TRBJ2-2 TRBV7-9 TRBD1 TGTGCCAGCAGGCCACAGGGGGCTAACACCGGGGAGCTGTTTTTT CASRPQGANTGELFF
many TRBJ2-1 TRBV5-6 TRBD2 TGTGCCAGCAGCCGGGGACTAGCCGGGGTAAGCGGTGAGCAGTTCTTC CASSRGLAGVSGEQFF
many TRBJ2-2 TRBV5-1 NA TGCGCCAGCAGCTTAGGCTTGGCGGACAACACCGGGGAGCTGTTTTTT CASSLGLADNTGELFF
many TRBJ2-7 TRBV20-1 NA TGCAGTGCAACCCACCGGAGGGCTAGCTCCTACGAGCAGTACTTC CSATHRRASSYEQYF
many TRBJ2-1 TRBV5-1 NA TGCGCCAGCAGGTCGGGACCGACAACGAACAATGAGCAGTTCTTC CASRSGPTTNNEQFF
NA TRBJ2-2 TRBV7-7 TRBD1 TGTGCCAGCAGCCATCAGGACAGGCACACCGGGGAGCTGTTTTTT CASSHQDRHTGELFF
many TRBJ2-5 TRBV10-3 NA TGTGCCATCAGTGAGCCGGCGGCGGCTCAAGAGACCCAGTACTTC CAISEPAAAQETQYF
NA TRBJ2-2 TRBV19 NA TGTGCCAGTAGTTGGATCGGGGAGCTGTTTTTT CASSWIGELFF
many TRBJ1-4 TRBV5-1 TRBD1 TGCGCCAGCAGGCCCGGGACAGGGAATGAAAAACTGTTTTTT CASRPGTGNEKLFF
many TRBJ1-6 TRBV20-1 NA TGCAGTGCTAGTTTTTTCGGGCAAGACTATAATTCACCCCTCCACTTT CSASFFGQDYNSPLHF
many TRBJ2-3 TRBV6-6 NA TGTGCCAGCAGTTACCTTGATACGCAGTATTTT CASSYLDTQYF
many TRBJ2-7 TRBV20-1 TRBD1 TGCAGTGCGCTCCGGGACAGGACCTACGAGCAGTACTTC CSALRDRTYEQYF
many TRBJ2-7 TRBV6-5 NA TGTGCCAGCAGTTCTTCCCAGCAGGGCGGTCGGGAGCAGTACTTC CASSSSQQGGREQYF
many TRBJ2-5 TRBV4-1 TRBD2 TGCGCCAGCAGCCAGGCCGGGACTAGCGCGGAGACCCAGTACTTC CASSQAGTSAETQYF
many TRBJ2-2 TRBV11-2 NA TGTGCCAGCAGCTTAGATGGGGGAGTCACCGGGGAGCTGTTTTTT CASSLDGGVTGELFF
many TRBJ2-7 TRBV5-1 TRBD1 TGCGCCAGCAGCTTGTTGGGACAGGGCTCCTACGAGCAGTACTTC CASSLLGQGSYEQYF
many TRBJ2-2 TRBV27 NA TGTGCCAGCAGTTTGTCCACCGGGGAGCTGTTTTTT CASSLSTGELFF
NA TRBJ2-7 TRBV4-1 NA TGCGCCAGCAGCCAAGAGTTATTTCTCCCATTAAGACGGTACTTC CASSQELFLPLRRYF
NA TRBJ2-2 TRBV6-5 TRBD2 TGTGCCAGCAGTTACTCGGCTAGCGGGGGGCTCGTTGGGGAGCTGTTTTTT CASSYSASGGLVGELFF
many TRBJ1-1 TRBV5-1 NA TGCGCCAGCAGCGGTCAAGTGAACACTGAAGCTTTCTTT CASSGQVNTEAFF